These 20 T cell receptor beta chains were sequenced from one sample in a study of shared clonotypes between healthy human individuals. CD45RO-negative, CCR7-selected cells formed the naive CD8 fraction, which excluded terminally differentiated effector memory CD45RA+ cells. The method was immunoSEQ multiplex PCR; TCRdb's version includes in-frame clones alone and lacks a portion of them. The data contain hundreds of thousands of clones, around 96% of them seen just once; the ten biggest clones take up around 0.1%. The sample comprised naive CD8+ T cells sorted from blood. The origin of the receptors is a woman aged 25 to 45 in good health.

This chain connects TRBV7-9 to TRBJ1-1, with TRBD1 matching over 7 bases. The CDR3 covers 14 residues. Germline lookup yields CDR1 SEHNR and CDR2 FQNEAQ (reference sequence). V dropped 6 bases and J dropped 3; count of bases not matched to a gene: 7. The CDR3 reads CASRGMTGHTEAFF. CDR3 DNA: TGTGCCAGCAGGGGAATGACAGGGCACACTGAAGCTTTCTTT. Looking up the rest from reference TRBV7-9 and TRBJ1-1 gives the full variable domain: DTGVSQNPRHKITKRGQNVTFRCDPISEHNRLYWYRQTLGQGPEFLTYFQNEAQLEKSRLLSDRFSAERPKGSFSTLEIQRTEQGDSAMYLCASRGMTGHTEAFFGQGTRLTVV.

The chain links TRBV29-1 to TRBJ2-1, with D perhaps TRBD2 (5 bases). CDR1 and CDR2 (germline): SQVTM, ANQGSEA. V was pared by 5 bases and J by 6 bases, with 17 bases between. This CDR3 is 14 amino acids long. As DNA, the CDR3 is TGCAGCGTTAGGTTCACGCTTCTAGCCAATGAGCAGTTCTTC. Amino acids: CSVRFTLLANEQFF.

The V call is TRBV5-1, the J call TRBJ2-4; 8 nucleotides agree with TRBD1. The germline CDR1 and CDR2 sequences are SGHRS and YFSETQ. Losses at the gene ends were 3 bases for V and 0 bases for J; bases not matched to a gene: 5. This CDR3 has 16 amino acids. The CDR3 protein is CASSWGQELAKNIQYF. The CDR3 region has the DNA TGCGCCAGCAGCTGGGGACAGGAATTAGCCAAAAACATTCAGTACTTC.

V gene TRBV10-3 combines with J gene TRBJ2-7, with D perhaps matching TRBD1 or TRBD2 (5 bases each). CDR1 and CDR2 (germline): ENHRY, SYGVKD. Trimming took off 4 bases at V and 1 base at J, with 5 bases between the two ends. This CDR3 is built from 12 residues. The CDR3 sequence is CAISGGSYEQYF. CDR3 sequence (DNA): TGTGCCATCAGTGGGGGGTCCTACGAGCAGTACTTC.

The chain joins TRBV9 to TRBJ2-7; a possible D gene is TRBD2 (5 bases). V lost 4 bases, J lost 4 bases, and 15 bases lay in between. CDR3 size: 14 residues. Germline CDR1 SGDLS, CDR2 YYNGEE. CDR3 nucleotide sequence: TGTGCCAGCAGCCCAGGAGGTAGGGTGTACGAGCAGTACTTC. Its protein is CASSPGGRVYEQYF.

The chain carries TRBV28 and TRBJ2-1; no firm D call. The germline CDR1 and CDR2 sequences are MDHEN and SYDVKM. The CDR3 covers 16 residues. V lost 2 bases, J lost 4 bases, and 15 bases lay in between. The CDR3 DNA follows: TGTGCCAGCAGTTTAGCCTCCGGAGCACTATACAATGAGCAGTTCTTC. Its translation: CASSLASGALYNEQFF.

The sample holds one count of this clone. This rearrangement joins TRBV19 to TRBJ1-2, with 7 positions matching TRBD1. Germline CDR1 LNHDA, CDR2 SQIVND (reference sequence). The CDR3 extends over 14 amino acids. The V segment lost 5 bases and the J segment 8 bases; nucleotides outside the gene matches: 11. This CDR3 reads CASSFDRAFDGYTF. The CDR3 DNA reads TGTGCCAGTAGTTTCGACAGGGCATTTGACGGCTACACCTTC.

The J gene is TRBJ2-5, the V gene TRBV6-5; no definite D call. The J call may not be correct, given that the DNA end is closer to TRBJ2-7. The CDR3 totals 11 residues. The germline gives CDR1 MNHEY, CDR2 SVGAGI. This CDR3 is CASRRSYEQYF. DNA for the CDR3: TGTGCCAGCAGGCGCTCCTACGAGCAGTACTTC.

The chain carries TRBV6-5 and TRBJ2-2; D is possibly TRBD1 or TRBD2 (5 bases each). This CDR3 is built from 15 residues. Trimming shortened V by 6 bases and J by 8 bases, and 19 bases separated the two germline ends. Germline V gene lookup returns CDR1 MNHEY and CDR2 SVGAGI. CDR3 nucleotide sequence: TGTGCCAGCAGAGACCGGGACCACCAGAATGGGGAGCTGTTTTTT. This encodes CASRDRDHQNGELFF.

The CDR3 loop is CASSLKPAGQPSMNTEAFF. The CDR3 DNA sequence: TGTGCCAGCAGCTTAAAACCGGCGGGACAGCCTTCAATGAACACTGAAGCTTTCTTT. V is TRBV11-2 and J is TRBJ1-1; 7 nucleotides align to TRBD1. J was trimmed by 0 bases and V by 2 bases; bases with no gene match: 15. The CDR3 runs to 19 residues. Germline V gene sequence: CDR1 SGHAT, CDR2 FQNNGV.

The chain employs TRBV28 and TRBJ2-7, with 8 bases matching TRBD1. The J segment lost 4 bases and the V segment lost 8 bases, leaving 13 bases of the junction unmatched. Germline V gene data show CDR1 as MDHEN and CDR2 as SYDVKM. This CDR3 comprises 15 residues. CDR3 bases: TGTGCCAGCGCCATTCCCCAGGGGGCTGTGTACGAGCAGTACTTC. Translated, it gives CASAIPQGAVYEQYF.

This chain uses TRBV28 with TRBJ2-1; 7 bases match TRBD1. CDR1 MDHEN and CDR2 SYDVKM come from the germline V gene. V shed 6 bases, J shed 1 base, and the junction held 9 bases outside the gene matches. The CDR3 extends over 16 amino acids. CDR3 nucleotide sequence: TGTGCCAGCAGGCCCTATACAGGGGATTCCTACAATGAGCAGTTCTTC. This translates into CASRPYTGDSYNEQFF.

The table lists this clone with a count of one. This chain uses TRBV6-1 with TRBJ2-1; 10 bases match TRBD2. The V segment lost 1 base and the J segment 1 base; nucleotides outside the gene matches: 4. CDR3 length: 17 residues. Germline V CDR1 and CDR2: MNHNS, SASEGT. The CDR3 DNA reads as TGTGCCAGCAGTGAAGAAATAGCGGGAGGATCCTACAATGAGCAGTTCTTC. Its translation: CASSEEIAGGSYNEQFF.

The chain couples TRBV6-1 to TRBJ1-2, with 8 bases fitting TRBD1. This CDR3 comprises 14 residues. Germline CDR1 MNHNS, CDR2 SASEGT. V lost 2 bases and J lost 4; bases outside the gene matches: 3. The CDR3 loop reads CASSEFGQGYGYTF. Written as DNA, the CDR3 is TGTGCCAGCAGTGAATTCGGACAGGGCTATGGCTACACCTTC.

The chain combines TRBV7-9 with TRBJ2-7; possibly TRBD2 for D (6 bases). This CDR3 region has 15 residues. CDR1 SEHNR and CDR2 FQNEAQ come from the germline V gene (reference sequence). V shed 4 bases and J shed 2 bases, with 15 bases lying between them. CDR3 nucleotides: TGTGCCAGCAGCTCACACGGGAGCGGCCCCTACGAGCAGTACTTC. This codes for CASSSHGSGPYEQYF.

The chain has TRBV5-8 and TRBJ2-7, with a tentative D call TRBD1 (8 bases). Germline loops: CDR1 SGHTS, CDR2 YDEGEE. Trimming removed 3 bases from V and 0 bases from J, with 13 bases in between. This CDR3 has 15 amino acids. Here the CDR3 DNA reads TGTGCCAGCAGCTGGACAGGGAGGGACTCCTACGAGCAGTACTTC. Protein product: CASSWTGRDSYEQYF.

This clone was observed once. As DNA, the CDR3 is TGTGCCAGTCTCGGGACGCAAGGGAATGAGCAGTTCTTC. This sequence encodes CASLGTQGNEQFF. J is TRBJ2-1 and V is TRBV2; the D call may be TRBD1 or TRBD2 (5 bases each). V shed 9 bases and J shed 7 bases, with 16 bases lying between them. Germline values: CDR1 SNHLY, CDR2 FYNNEI. This CDR3 contains 13 residues.

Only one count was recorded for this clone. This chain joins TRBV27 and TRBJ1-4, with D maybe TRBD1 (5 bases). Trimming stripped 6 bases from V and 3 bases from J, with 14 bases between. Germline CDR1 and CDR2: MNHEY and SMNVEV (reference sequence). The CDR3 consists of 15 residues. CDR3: CASSLQGRANEKLFF. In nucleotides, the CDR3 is TGTGCCAGCAGCCTCCAGGGTAGGGCTAATGAAAAACTGTTTTTT.

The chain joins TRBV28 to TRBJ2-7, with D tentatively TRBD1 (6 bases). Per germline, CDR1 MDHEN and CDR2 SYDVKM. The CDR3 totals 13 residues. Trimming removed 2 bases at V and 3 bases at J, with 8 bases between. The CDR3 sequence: CASSLQDSYEQYF. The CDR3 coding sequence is TGTGCCAGCAGTTTACAGGACAGCTACGAGCAGTACTTC.

The CDR3 is CASSPETGITGEQYF. Here the CDR3 DNA reads TGTGCCAGCAGCCCGGAGACAGGGATTACGGGGGAGCAGTACTTC. V and J are TRBV5-6 and TRBJ2-7, with TRBD1 identical over 7 bases. The length of the CDR3 is 15 residues. In germline, CDR1 is SGHDT, CDR2 YYEEEE. V trimming: 4 bases; J trimming: 7 bases; junction bases outside the gene matches: 14.